These T cell receptor beta chains were read from a single sample in a study of blood T cells in healthy people across ages. TCRdb reprocessed the 5' RACE reads with MiXCR, giving one entry per CDR3 protein. This table holds over 600,000 distinct CDR3 sequences, 40% to 45% found once. The sequenced material came from blood. The source is a man at least 80 years old in good health. Each CDR3 is given with its conserved first and last residue. Each record gives: clone size, D gene, V gene, J gene, CDR3 length, CDR3 DNA, CDR3 protein. D genes are given only for firm matches. Size is stated for part of the rows, as once, few or many counts, or as a class when the clone is expanded.

abundance: .
d_gene: .
v_gene: TRBV6-6
j_gene: TRBJ1-5
len: 13
CDR3nt: TGTGCCAGCAGTTACTCATTTGATCAGCCCCAGCATTTT
CDR3aa: CASSYSFDQPQHF

abundance: .
d_gene: .
v_gene: TRBV11-1
j_gene: TRBJ1-2
len: 17
CDR3nt: TGTGCCAGCAGCCCTACGACGGAGCGGAGGGGCGCCTATGGCTACACCTTC
CDR3aa: CASSPTTERRGAYGYTF

abundance: .
d_gene: .
v_gene: TRBV5-1
j_gene: TRBJ2-1
len: 18
CDR3nt: TGCGCCAGCAGCACGACGTCGCCCCTCGCTGACAGCTACAATGAGCAGTTCTTC
CDR3aa: CASSTTSPLADSYNEQFF

abundance: .
d_gene: .
v_gene: TRBV27
j_gene: TRBJ1-1
len: 14
CDR3nt: TGTGCCAGCAGTGGCACAGGGTTTTACACTGAAGCTTTCTTT
CDR3aa: CASSGTGFYTEAFF

abundance: .
d_gene: .
v_gene: TRBV20-1
j_gene: TRBJ2-7
len: 15
CDR3nt: TGCAGTGCTAGAGGGGAGACGGGGAGCTCCTACGAGCAGTACTTC
CDR3aa: CSARGETGSSYEQYF

abundance: .
d_gene: .
v_gene: TRBV7-2
j_gene: TRBJ2-7
len: 16
CDR3nt: TGTGCCAGCAGCTTATTTGGGGACCCCTCCATGAACGAGCAGTACTTC
CDR3aa: CASSLFGDPSMNEQYF

abundance: .
d_gene: .
v_gene: TRBV5-6
j_gene: TRBJ2-1
len: 13
CDR3nt: TGTGCCAGCAGCCGGGGACCCCACAATGAGCAGTTCTTC
CDR3aa: CASSRGPHNEQFF

abundance: .
d_gene: .
v_gene: TRBV20-1
j_gene: TRBJ2-5
len: 13
CDR3nt: TGCAGTGCCCCTATGTCTAGGGAGGAGACCCAGTACTTC
CDR3aa: CSAPMSREETQYF

abundance: few
d_gene: .
v_gene: TRBV15
j_gene: TRBJ2-5
len: 16
CDR3nt: TGTGCCACCAGCAGAGAGGGCGTTGGGGCCAAAGAGACCCAGTACTTC
CDR3aa: CATSREGVGAKETQYF

abundance: .
d_gene: .
v_gene: TRBV24-1
j_gene: TRBJ2-7
len: 14
CDR3nt: TGTGCCACCAGTGATGCTGCCCCCCCTTACGAGCAGTACTTC
CDR3aa: CATSDAAPPYEQYF

abundance: .
d_gene: .
v_gene: TRBV3-1
j_gene: TRBJ2-7
len: 15
CDR3nt: TGTGCCAGCAGCCAAGATCCCAGGGGACGTTACGAGCAGTACTTC
CDR3aa: CASSQDPRGRYEQYF

abundance: few
d_gene: TRBD1
v_gene: TRBV6-5
j_gene: TRBJ2-3
len: 15
CDR3nt: TGTGCCAGCAGCCAACAGGGGCTTAGCACAGATACGCAGTATTTT
CDR3aa: CASSQQGLSTDTQYF

abundance: few
d_gene: .
v_gene: TRBV11-3
j_gene: TRBJ2-5
len: 12
CDR3nt: TGTGCCAGCAGCTCTCCGGGGGAGACCCAGTACTTC
CDR3aa: CASSSPGETQYF

abundance: many
d_gene: .
v_gene: TRBV5-5
j_gene: TRBJ1-5
len: 15
CDR3nt: TGTGCCAGCAGCTTGGTGGCAGATAGCAATCAGCCCCAGCATTTT
CDR3aa: CASSLVADSNQPQHF

abundance: .
d_gene: .
v_gene: TRBV18
j_gene: TRBJ2-6
len: 17
CDR3nt: TGTGCCAGCTCACTGTCCCCAGGGAAATCTGGGGCCAACGTCCTGACTTTC
CDR3aa: CASSLSPGKSGANVLTF

abundance: once
d_gene: .
v_gene: TRBV29-1
j_gene: TRBJ2-7
len: 11
CDR3nt: TGCAGCGTTGGACATGACCGCGAGCAGTACTTC
CDR3aa: CSVGHDREQYF

abundance: many
d_gene: .
v_gene: TRBV7-2
j_gene: TRBJ2-7
len: 12
CDR3nt: TGTGCCAGCAGCTTAGTCGGCTACGAGCAGTACTTC
CDR3aa: CASSLVGYEQYF

abundance: .
d_gene: .
v_gene: TRBV10-2
j_gene: TRBJ2-7
len: 14
CDR3nt: TGCGCCAGCAGGCAAACTCGTGGTTACAATGAGCAGTACTTC
CDR3aa: CASRQTRGYNEQYF

abundance: few
d_gene: TRBD2
v_gene: TRBV9
j_gene: TRBJ2-5
len: 15
CDR3nt: TGTGCCAGCAGCGTAGACGGGGGGTACCAAGAGACCCAGTACTTC
CDR3aa: CASSVDGGYQETQYF

abundance: few
d_gene: TRBD2
v_gene: TRBV20-1
j_gene: TRBJ2-5
len: 14
CDR3nt: TGCAGTGCTAGAGTGGGGACTAGTGGGGAGACCCAGTACTTC
CDR3aa: CSARVGTSGETQYF

abundance: few
d_gene: .
v_gene: TRBV2
j_gene: TRBJ2-5
len: 12
CDR3nt: TGTGCCAGCACGAGGCTCGGAGAGACCCAGTACTTC
CDR3aa: CASTRLGETQYF

abundance: few
d_gene: TRBD2
v_gene: TRBV5-1
j_gene: TRBJ2-7
len: 14
CDR3nt: TGCGCCAGCAGCAGGGCGGGAGACTCCTACGAGCAGTACTTC
CDR3aa: CASSRAGDSYEQYF

abundance: many
d_gene: .
v_gene: TRBV28
j_gene: TRBJ2-3
len: 14
CDR3nt: TGTGCCAGCAGTTTAGGCCCCCGGACAGATACGCAGTATTTT
CDR3aa: CASSLGPRTDTQYF

abundance: .
d_gene: TRBD1
v_gene: TRBV9
j_gene: TRBJ1-6
len: 16
CDR3nt: TGTGCCAGCAGCTATAACGGGGACAGCAATAATTCACCCCTCCACTTT
CDR3aa: CASSYNGDSNNSPLHF

abundance: .
d_gene: TRBD1
v_gene: TRBV11-2
j_gene: TRBJ2-1
len: 13
CDR3nt: TGTGCCAGCAGCCGCGACAGGGGAGAGACCCAGTTCTTC
CDR3aa: CASSRDRGETQFF

abundance: .
d_gene: .
v_gene: TRBV20-1
j_gene: TRBJ2-5
len: 12
CDR3nt: TGCAGTGCTAGTATTGCGGGGGAGACCCAGTACTTC
CDR3aa: CSASIAGETQYF

abundance: many
d_gene: .
v_gene: TRBV11-2
j_gene: TRBJ2-5
len: 17
CDR3nt: TGTGCCAGCAGCTCCGGAACAAAAAGACAACCGCAAGAGACCCAGTACTTC
CDR3aa: CASSSGTKRQPQETQYF

abundance: few
d_gene: TRBD2
v_gene: TRBV7-2
j_gene: TRBJ2-7
len: 15
CDR3nt: TGTGCCAGCAGCTCCAGCGGGGTCCCCTCCTACGAGCAGTACTTC
CDR3aa: CASSSSGVPSYEQYF

abundance: .
d_gene: .
v_gene: TRBV28
j_gene: TRBJ1-5
len: 17
CDR3nt: TGTGCCAGCAGGGAAGGGGGGGTAGGATGGAGCAATCAGCCCCAGCATTTT
CDR3aa: CASREGGVGWSNQPQHF

abundance: .
d_gene: TRBD1
v_gene: TRBV7-2
j_gene: TRBJ2-2
len: 17
CDR3nt: TGTGCCAGCAGACGGGGAAATGGGGACAGGGGCACCGGGGAGCTGTTTTTT
CDR3aa: CASRRGNGDRGTGELFF

abundance: few
d_gene: TRBD1
v_gene: TRBV10-3
j_gene: TRBJ2-7
len: 14
CDR3nt: TGTGCCATCAGTTCGTCACAGGGGGCCTACGAGCAGTACTTC
CDR3aa: CAISSSQGAYEQYF

abundance: .
d_gene: .
v_gene: TRBV5-6
j_gene: TRBJ2-3
len: 16
CDR3nt: TGTGCCAGCAGCCAGACAGCGCTCCTTAGCACAGATACGCAGTATTTT
CDR3aa: CASSQTALLSTDTQYF

abundance: .
d_gene: TRBD2
v_gene: TRBV18
j_gene: TRBJ2-5
len: 16
CDR3nt: TGTGCCAGCTCACCACGGTCTAGCGGGCTCCAAGAGACCCAGTACTTC
CDR3aa: CASSPRSSGLQETQYF

abundance: .
d_gene: TRBD1
v_gene: TRBV15
j_gene: TRBJ2-7
len: 16
CDR3nt: TGTGCCACCAGCTCCTCCTGGGACAGTGATTCCTACGAGCAGTACTTC
CDR3aa: CATSSSWDSDSYEQYF

abundance: .
d_gene: .
v_gene: TRBV4-1
j_gene: TRBJ2-7
len: 15
CDR3nt: TGCGCCAGCAGCCCCGGACGGGACATTCCCTACGAGCAGTACTTC
CDR3aa: CASSPGRDIPYEQYF

abundance: .
d_gene: .
v_gene: TRBV7-9
j_gene: TRBJ1-2
len: 15
CDR3nt: TGTGCCAGCAGTCTCCCCCCGACGGGCTCCTGTGGCTACACCTTC
CDR3aa: CASSLPPTGSCGYTF